Shown below are 16 T cell receptor beta chains from a single sample sequenced in a study of shared clonotypes between healthy human individuals (dated by TCRdb to the early 2020s). The method was the immunoSEQ multiplex PCR assay. The immuneACCESS repertoire file appears here via TCRdb, limited to in-frame rearrangements. These files lack a portion of the clones; in checked studies, under half of the deficit traces to unresolved V genes, and the cause of the others is not known. The sample table holds 2 million to 2.5 million clones, of which 85% to 95% were seen once. Jointly, the top ten make up 0.3% to 0.45% of the sample. The sample was naive CD4+ T cells from PBMCs. In light of the paper, this sample's cell subset or site label describes: CD45RA+ positively selected. The receptors here all came from a man aged 18 to 35 in good health. Some clones in this sample may be carry-over from other donors' samples.

The rearrangement uses TRBV7-2 and TRBJ1-5; D call uncertain. This CDR3 spans 15 amino acids. Looked up from germline, CDR1 is SGHTA and CDR2 is FQGNSA. V was pared by 4 bases and J by 7 bases, with 17 bases between. CDR3 residues: CASSSLGGVMQPQHF. The CDR3 region has the DNA TGTGCCAGCAGCTCTCTTGGTGGGGTGATGCAGCCCCAGCATTTT.

This clone was counted a few times. V is TRBV10-3 and J is TRBJ1-1; D is uncertain. Germline lookup yields CDR1 ENHRY and CDR2 SYGVKD. The CDR3 is made up of 11 amino acids. The V and J ends lost 6 bases and 8 bases respectively, with 10 bases between them. This CDR3 reads CAISEPPEAFF. The CDR3 DNA is TGTGCCATCAGCGAGCCACCCGAAGCTTTCTTT.

This clone was seen more than once but under ten times. The genes are TRBV2 and TRBJ2-7; 8 nucleotides align to TRBD2. The CDR3 extends over 16 amino acids. The germline V gene encodes CDR1 SNHLY and CDR2 FYNNEI. Trimming cost V 4 bases and J 1 base; bases outside gene matches: 9. CDR3 residues: CASSGLLAGRSYEQYF. For the CDR3, the DNA is TGTGCCAGCAGTGGGCTTCTAGCGGGTCGTTCCTACGAGCAGTACTTC.

V gene TRBV7-2 combines with J gene TRBJ2-4; no definite D call. The germline CDR1 and CDR2 sequences are SGHTA and FQGNSA. V lost 5 bases, J lost 9 bases, and 23 bases lay in between. There are 16 residues in the CDR3. The CDR3 sequence: CASSLRQVGAKSIQYF. In nucleotides, the CDR3 is TGTGCCAGCAGCCTCAGACAAGTCGGTGCGAAGAGCATTCAGTACTTC.

On this clone: Other DNA sequences in the sample encode the same CDR3. V gene TRBV11-3 combines with J gene TRBJ2-3; 8 bases line up with TRBD2. Germline assignment: CDR1 SGHNT and CDR2 YENEEA. After removal of 5 bases from V and 0 bases from J, the junction contained 4 bases not matched to a gene. This CDR3 spans 15 amino acids. The CDR3 sequence is CASSPSGRSTDTQYF. The CDR3 region has the DNA TGTGCCAGCAGCCCGAGCGGGAGAAGCACAGATACGCAGTATTTT.

The chain links TRBV11-2 to TRBJ1-4; unclear D gene. The length of the CDR3 is 14 residues. Germline values: CDR1 SGHAT, CDR2 FQNNGV. The ends were cut back, 6 bases at V and 0 bases at J, with 8 bases in the middle. The chain's CDR3 is CASRNSATNEKLFF. DNA of the CDR3: TGTGCCAGCAGGAACAGTGCAACTAATGAAAAACTGTTTTTT.

The chain has TRBV6-6 and TRBJ2-7; 8 nucleotides agree with TRBD2. Germline V gene sequence: CDR1 MNHNY, CDR2 SVGAGI (reference sequence). The CDR3 has 15 amino acids. The J segment lost 6 bases and the V segment lost 5 bases, leaving 12 bases of the junction unmatched. The CDR3 is CASSPRALAASEQYF. The DNA for the CDR3 is TGTGCCAGCAGTCCCAGGGCACTAGCGGCGTCCGAGCAGTACTTC.

This clone was seen once. The chain carries TRBV5-4 and TRBJ2-3; 7 positions match TRBD1. Unmatched junction bases numbered 13, after V lost 8 bases and J lost 4 bases. This CDR3 spans 15 amino acids. Per the germline V gene, CDR1 is SGHNT and CDR2 is YYREEE (reference sequence). The CDR3 loop reads CASRRGGDAADTQYF. Here the CDR3 DNA reads TGTGCCAGTAGAAGAGGGGGCGATGCTGCAGATACGCAGTATTTT.

The chain is built from TRBV5-1 and TRBJ2-7; TRBD2 is a possible D gene (5 bases). This CDR3 is built from 15 residues. V was clipped by 0 bases and J by 3 bases, with 13 bases between them. Germline V gene lookup returns CDR1 SGHRS and CDR2 YFSETQ. Written as DNA, the CDR3 is TGCGCCAGCAGCTTGGCGCACTCCCGGGACTACGAGCAGTACTTC. Protein: CASSLAHSRDYEQYF.

A note on this clone: This same CDR3 is encoded by further DNA sequences in the sample. The DNA of the CDR3 is TGTGCCAGTAGTACGTACACTGAAGCTTTCTTT. Translated, it gives CASSTYTEAFF. The V and J genes are TRBV19 and TRBJ1-1; D call uncertain. V lost 4 bases to trimming and J lost 3 bases, with 3 bases between them. The length of the CDR3 is 11 residues. Germline V gives CDR1 LNHDA, CDR2 SQIVND (reference sequence).

This clone has a single count. V gene TRBV5-1 combines with J gene TRBJ2-2; tentative D call: TRBD1 (5 bases). Germline CDR1 is SGHRS and CDR2 is YFSETQ. V lost 2 bases and J 5 bases, leaving 22 bases between the germline ends. This CDR3 is built from 18 residues. CDR3 loop: CASSFGPLRQGGTGELFF. In DNA form, the CDR3 reads TGCGCCAGCAGCTTCGGGCCTCTTCGGCAGGGTGGGACCGGGGAGCTGTTTTTT.

Concerning this clone itself: At one end, the junction sequence differs from germline, possibly due to a read error. The V call is TRBV7-9, the J call TRBJ1-5, with unresolved D. This CDR3 contains 16 residues. CDR1 is SEHNR, CDR2 FQNEAQ, per germline (reference sequence). The CDR3 loop reads CASSLASGFSNQPQHF. The CDR3 DNA is TGTGCCAGCAGCCTAGCAAGTGGGTTTAGCAATCAGCCCCAGCATTTT.

Points on this clone: The same CDR3 is also encoded by other DNA sequences in this sample. V and J are TRBV11-3 and TRBJ2-3, with TRBD2 identical over 7 bases. Per germline, CDR1 SGHNT and CDR2 YENEEA. J gave up 1 base and V 5 bases, and 9 bases lay outside the gene matches. This CDR3 contains 16 residues. CDR3 protein: CASSPGGRGGTDTQYF. CDR3 DNA: TGTGCCAGCAGCCCGGGCGGGAGAGGTGGCACAGATACGCAGTATTTT.

This chain links TRBV4-1 with TRBJ2-3; D unresolved. The germline gives CDR1 MGHRA, CDR2 YSYEKL. The V end lost 3 bases, the J end lost 5 bases, and 15 bases lay between the germline ends. The CDR3 contains 15 residues. In DNA form, the CDR3 reads TGCGCCAGCAGCCAGGCTAGGTCTAAGGTAGATACGCAGTATTTT. This translates into CASSQARSKVDTQYF.

The chain carries TRBV19 and TRBJ2-2; D is possibly TRBD1 (5 bases). The CDR3 has 16 residues. Germline assignment: CDR1 LNHDA and CDR2 SQIVND (reference sequence). V shed 2 bases and J shed 4 bases, with 14 bases lying between them. The DNA of the CDR3 is TGTGCCAGTAGTATACTGCTCCAGGGTTCCACCGGGGAGCTGTTTTTT. Translating it yields CASSILLQGSTGELFF. Supplemented by reference TRBV19 and TRBJ2-2, the full variable domain reads DGGITQSPKYLFRKEGQNVTLSCEQNLNHDAMYWYRQDPGQGLRLIYYSQIVNDFQKGDIAEGYSVSREKKESFPLTVTSAQKNPTAFYLCASSILLQGSTGELFFGEGSRLTVL.

Written as DNA, the CDR3 is TGTGCCAGCGAAGCTACGACTAGCGGAACCGGGGAGCTGTTTTTT. Translating it yields CASEATTSGTGELFF. The chain employs TRBV28 and TRBJ2-2, with 9 bases that match TRBD2. The ends lost 8 bases at V and 5 bases at J; junction bases unmatched: 9. Germline V gives CDR1 MDHEN, CDR2 SYDVKM. The CDR3 has 15 amino acids.